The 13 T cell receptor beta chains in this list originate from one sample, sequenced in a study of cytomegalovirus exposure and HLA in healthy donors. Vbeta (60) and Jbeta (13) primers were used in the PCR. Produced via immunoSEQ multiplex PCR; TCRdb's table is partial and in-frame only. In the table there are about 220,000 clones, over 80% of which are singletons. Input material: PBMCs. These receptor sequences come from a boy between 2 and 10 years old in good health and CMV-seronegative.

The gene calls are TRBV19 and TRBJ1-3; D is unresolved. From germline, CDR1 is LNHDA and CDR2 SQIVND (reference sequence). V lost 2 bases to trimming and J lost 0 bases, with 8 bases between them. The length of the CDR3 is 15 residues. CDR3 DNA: TGTGCCAGTAGTATAAAGACATTCTCTGGAAACACCATATATTTT. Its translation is CASSIKTFSGNTIYF.

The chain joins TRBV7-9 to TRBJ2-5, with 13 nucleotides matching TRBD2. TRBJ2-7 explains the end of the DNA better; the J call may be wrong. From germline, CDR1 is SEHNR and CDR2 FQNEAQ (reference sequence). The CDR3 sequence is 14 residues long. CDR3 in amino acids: CASSPGLAGSEQYF. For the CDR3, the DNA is TGTGCCAGCAGCCCGGGACTAGCGGGAAGCGAGCAGTACTTC.

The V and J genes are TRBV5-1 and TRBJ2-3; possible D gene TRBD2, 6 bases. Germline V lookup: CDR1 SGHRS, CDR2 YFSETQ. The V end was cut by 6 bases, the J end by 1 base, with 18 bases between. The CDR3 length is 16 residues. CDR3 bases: TGCGCCAGCACCCTGGGGCAGCGGGCGCGCACAGATACGCAGTATTTT. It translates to CASTLGQRARTDTQYF.

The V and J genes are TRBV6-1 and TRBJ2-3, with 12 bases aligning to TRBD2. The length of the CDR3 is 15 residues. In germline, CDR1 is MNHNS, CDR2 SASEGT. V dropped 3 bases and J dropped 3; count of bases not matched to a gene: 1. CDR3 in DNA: TGTGCCAGCAGTGAGACTAGCGGGAGAACAGATACGCAGTATTTT. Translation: CASSETSGRTDTQYF.

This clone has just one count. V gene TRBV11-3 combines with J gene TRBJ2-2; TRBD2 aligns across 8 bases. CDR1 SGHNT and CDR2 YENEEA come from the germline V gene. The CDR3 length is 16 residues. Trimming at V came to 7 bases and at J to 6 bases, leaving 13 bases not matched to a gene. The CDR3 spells CASTRGTSLNSGELFF. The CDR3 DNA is TGTGCCAGCACCCGAGGGACTAGTCTTAACTCCGGGGAGCTGTTTTTT.

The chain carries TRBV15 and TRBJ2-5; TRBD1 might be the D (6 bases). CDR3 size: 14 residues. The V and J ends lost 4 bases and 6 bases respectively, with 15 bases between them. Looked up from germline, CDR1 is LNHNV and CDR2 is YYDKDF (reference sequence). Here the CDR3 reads CATSNPPGEQTQYF. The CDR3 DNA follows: TGTGCCACCAGCAATCCCCCAGGGGAACAGACCCAGTACTTC.

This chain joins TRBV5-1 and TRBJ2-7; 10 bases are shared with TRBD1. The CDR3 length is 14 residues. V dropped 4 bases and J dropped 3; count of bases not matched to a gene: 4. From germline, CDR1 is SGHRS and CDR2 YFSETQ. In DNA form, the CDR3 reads TGCGCCAGCAGCCCCGGGACAGGGGACTACGAGCAGTACTTC. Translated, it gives CASSPGTGDYEQYF.

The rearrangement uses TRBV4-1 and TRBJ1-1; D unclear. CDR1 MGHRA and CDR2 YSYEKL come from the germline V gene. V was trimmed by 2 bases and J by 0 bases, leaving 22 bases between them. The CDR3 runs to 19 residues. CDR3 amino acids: CASSQKPRLIGLMNTEAFF. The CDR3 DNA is TGCGCCAGCAGCCAAAAGCCAAGATTGATTGGTCTGATGAACACTGAAGCTTTCTTT.

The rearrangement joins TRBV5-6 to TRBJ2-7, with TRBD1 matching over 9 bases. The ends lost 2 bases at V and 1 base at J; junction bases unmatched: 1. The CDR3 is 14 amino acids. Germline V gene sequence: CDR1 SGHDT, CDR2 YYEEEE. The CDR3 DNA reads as TGTGCCAGCAGCTTCGGGACAGGGTCCTACGAGCAGTACTTC. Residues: CASSFGTGSYEQYF.

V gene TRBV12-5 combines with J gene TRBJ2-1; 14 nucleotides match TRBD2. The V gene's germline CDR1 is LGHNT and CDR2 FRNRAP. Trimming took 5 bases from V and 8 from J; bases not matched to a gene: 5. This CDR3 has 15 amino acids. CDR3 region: CASGQTSGGVYEQFF. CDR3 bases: TGTGCTAGTGGTCAGACTAGCGGGGGGGTATATGAGCAGTTCTTC.

The CDR3 bases are TGTGCCATCGGAGGGGAGGGGACCTACGAGCAGTACTTC. It codes for CAIGGEGTYEQYF. The chain combines TRBV10-3 with TRBJ2-5; TRBD2 aligns across 7 bases. The last part of the DNA fits TRBJ2-7 better; the J call may be wrong. This CDR3 spans 13 amino acids. Germline CDR1 reads ENHRY; CDR2 reads SYGVKD.

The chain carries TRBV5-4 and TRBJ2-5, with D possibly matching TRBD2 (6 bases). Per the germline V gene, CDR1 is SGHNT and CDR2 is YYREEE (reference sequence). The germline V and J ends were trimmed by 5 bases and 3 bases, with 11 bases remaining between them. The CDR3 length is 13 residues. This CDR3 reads CASRPPGEETQYF. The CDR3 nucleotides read TGTGCCAGCAGGCCCCCGGGGGAAGAGACCCAGTACTTC.

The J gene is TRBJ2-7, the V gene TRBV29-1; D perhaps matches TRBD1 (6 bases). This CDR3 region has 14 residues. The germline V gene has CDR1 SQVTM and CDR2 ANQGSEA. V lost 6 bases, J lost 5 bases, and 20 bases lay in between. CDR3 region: CSVGPDRGNHEQYF. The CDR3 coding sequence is TGCAGCGTCGGACCCGATAGGGGGAACCACGAGCAGTACTTC.